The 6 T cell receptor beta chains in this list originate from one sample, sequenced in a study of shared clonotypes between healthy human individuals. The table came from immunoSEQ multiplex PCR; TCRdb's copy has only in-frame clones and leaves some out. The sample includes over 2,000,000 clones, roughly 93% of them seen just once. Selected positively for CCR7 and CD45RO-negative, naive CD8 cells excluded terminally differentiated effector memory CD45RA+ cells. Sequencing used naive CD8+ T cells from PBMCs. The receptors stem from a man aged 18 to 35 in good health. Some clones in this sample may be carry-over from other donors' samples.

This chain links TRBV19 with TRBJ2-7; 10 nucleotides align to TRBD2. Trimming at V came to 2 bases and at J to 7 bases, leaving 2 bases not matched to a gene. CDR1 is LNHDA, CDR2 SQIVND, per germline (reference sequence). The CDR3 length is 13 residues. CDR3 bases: TGTGCCAGTAGTATACTAGCGGGAGAGGAGCAGTACTTC. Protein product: CASSILAGEEQYF. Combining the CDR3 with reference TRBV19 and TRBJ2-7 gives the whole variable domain DGGITQSPKYLFRKEGQNVTLSCEQNLNHDAMYWYRQDPGQGLRLIYYSQIVNDFQKGDIAEGYSVSREKKESFPLTVTSAQKNPTAFYLCASSILAGEEQYFGPGTRLTVT.

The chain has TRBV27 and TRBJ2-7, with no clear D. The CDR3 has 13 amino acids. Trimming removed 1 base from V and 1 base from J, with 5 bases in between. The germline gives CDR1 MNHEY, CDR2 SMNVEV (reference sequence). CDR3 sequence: CASSLFLSYEQYF. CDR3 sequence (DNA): TGTGCCAGCAGTTTATTTCTTTCCTACGAGCAGTACTTC.

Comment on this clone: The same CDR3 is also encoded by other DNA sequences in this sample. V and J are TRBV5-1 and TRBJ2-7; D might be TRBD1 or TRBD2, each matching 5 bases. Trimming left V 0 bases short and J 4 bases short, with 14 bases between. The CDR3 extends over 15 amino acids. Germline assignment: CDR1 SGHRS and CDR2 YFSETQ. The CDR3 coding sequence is TGCGCCAGCAGCTTGGGGTTGGGGGTCGGGTACGAGCAGTACTTC. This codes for CASSLGLGVGYEQYF.

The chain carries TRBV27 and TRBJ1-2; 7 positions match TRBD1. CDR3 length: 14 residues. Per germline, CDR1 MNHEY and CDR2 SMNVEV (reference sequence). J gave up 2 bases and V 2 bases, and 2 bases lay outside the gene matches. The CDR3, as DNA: TGTGCCAGCAGTTTACAGACAGGGAACTATGGCTACACCTTC. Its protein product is CASSLQTGNYGYTF.

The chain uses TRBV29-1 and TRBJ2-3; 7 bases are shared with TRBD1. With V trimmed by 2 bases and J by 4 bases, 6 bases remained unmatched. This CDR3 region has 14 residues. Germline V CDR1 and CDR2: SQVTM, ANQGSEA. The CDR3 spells CSVEQGDSADTQYF. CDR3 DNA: TGCAGCGTTGAACAGGGGGATTCGGCAGATACGCAGTATTTT.

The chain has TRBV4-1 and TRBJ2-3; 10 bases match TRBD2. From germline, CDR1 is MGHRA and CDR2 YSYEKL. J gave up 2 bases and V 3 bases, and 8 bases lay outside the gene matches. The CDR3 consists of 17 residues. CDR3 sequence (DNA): TGCGCCAGCAGCCAGGCCAGCGGGAGGGCCATCACAGATACGCAGTATTTT. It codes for CASSQASGRAITDTQYF.